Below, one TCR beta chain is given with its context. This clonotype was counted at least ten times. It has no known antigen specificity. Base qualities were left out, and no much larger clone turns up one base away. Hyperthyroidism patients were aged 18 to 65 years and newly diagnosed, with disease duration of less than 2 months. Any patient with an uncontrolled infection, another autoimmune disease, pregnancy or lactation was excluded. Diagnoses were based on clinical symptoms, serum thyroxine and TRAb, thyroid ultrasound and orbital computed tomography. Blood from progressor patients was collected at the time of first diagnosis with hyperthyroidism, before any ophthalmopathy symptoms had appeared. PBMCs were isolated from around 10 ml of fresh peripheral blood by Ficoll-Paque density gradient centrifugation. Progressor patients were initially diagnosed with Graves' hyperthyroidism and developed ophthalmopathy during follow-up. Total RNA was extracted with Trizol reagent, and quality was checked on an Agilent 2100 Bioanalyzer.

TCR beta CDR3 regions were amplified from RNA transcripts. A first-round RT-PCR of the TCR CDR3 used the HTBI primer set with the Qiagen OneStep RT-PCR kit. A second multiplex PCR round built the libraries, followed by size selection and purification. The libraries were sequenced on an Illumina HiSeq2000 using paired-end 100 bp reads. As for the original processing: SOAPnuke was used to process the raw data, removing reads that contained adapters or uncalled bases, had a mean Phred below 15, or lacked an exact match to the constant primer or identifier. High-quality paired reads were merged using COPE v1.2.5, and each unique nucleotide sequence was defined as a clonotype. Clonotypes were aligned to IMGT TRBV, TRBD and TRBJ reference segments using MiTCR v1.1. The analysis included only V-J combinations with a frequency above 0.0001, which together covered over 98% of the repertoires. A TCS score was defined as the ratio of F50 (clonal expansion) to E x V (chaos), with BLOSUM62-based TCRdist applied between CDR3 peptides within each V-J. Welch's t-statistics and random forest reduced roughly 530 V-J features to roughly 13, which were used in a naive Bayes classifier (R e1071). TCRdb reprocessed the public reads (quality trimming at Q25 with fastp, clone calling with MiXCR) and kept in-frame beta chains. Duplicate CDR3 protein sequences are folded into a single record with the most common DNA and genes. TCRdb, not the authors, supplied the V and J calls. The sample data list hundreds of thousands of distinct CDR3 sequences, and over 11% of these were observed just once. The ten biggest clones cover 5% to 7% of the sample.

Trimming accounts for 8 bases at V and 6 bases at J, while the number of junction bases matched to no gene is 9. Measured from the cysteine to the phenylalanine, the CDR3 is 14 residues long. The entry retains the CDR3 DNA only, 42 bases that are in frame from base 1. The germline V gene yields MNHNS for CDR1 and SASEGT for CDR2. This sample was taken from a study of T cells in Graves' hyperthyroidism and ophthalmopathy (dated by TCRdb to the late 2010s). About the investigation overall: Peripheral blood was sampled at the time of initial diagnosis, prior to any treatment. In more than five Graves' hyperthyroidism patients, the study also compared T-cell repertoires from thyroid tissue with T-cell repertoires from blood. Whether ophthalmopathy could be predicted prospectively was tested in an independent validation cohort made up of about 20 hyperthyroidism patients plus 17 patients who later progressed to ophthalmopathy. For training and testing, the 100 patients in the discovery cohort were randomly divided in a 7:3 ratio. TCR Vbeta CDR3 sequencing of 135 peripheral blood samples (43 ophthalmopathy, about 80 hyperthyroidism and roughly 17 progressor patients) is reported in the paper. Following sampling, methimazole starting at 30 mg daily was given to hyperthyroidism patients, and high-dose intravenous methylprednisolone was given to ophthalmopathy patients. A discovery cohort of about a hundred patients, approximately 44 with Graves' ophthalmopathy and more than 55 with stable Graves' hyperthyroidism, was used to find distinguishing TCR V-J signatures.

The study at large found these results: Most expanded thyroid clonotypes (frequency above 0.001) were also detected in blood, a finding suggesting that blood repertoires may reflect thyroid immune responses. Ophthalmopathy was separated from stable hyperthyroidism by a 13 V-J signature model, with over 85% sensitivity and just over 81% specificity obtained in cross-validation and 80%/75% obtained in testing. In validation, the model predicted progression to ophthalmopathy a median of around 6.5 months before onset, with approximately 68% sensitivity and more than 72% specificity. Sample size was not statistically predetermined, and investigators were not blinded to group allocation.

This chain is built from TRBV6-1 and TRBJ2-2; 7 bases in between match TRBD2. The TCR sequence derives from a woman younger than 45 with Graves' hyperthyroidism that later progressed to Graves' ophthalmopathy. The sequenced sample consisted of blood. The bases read TGTGCCAGCGGGAGGGTAGAAATCGCCGGGGAGCTGTTTTTT. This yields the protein CASGRVEIAGELFF.